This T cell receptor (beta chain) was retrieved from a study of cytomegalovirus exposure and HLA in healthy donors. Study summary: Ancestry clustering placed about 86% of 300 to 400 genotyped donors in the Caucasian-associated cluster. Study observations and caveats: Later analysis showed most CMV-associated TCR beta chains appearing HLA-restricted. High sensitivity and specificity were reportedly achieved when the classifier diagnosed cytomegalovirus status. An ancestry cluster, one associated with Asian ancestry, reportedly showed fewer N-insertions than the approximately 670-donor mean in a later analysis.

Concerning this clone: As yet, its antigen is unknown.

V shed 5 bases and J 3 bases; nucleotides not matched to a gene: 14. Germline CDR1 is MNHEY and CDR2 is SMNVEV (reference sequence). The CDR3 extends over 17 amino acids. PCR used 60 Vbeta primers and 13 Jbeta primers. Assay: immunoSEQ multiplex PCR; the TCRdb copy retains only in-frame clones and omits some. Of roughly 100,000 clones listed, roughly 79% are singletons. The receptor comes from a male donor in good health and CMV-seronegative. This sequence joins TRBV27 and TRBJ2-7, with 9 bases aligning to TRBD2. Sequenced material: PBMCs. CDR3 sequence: CASSLLEWREGLYEQYF. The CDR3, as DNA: TGTGCCAGCAGTCTCCTGGAGTGGCGGGAGGGCCTCTACGAGCAGTACTTC.